Given below is one T cell receptor beta chain in context. Its antigen is not known. This sample stems from a study of cytomegalovirus exposure and HLA in healthy donors. General observations from the study: Cytomegalovirus association was assigned to about 150 TCR beta chains.

The germline CDR1 and CDR2 sequences are MNHNS and SASEGT. V was shortened by 8 bases and J by 0 bases, with 11 bases between the two germline ends. This CDR3 has 14 residues. Primers for the PCR totalled 60 Vbeta and 13 Jbeta. Clones were read by immunoSEQ multiplex PCR, and TCRdb kept only the in-frame ones, dropping some. Counted here are about 150,000 clones, roughly 80% occurring once; the ten biggest clones make up 1% to 1.5%. The sequenced sample was PBMCs. The clonotype originates from a middle-aged man in good health and CMV-seropositive. The rearrangement links TRBV6-1 to TRBJ1-3, with TRBD1 as a possible D gene (6 bases). The CDR3: CASSTGPSGNTIYF. CDR3 bases: TGTGCCAGCTCCACAGGGCCCTCTGGAAACACCATATATTTT.